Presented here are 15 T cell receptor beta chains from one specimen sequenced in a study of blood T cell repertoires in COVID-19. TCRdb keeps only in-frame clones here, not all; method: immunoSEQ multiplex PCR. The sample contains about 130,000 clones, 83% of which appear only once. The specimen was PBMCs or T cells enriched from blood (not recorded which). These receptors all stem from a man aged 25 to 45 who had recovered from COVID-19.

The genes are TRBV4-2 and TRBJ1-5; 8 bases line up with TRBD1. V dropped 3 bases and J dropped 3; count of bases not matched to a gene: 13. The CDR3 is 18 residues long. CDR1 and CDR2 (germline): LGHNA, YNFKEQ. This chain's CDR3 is CASSQFIQTGDDNQPQHF. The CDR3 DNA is TGTGCCAGCAGCCAGTTTATCCAGACAGGGGATGACAATCAGCCCCAGCATTTT.

This CDR3 is CASSQDPSGSHNEQFF. The CDR3 DNA reads TGTGCCAGCAGCCAAGATCCGTCGGGATCCCACAATGAGCAGTTCTTC. The chain uses TRBV4-2 and TRBJ2-1, with D possibly being TRBD2 (5 bases). V lost 0 bases and J lost 5, with 14 bases in between. Germline-derived CDR1 and CDR2 are LGHNA and YNFKEQ. The CDR3 covers 16 residues.

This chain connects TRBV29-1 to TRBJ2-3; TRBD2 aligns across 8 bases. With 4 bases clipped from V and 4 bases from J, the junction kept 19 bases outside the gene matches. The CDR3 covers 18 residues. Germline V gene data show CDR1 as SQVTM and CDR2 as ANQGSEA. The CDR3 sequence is CSVVSAEGGTSKADTQYF. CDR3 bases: TGCAGCGTTGTTTCTGCGGAGGGCGGGACTAGTAAGGCAGATACGCAGTATTTT.

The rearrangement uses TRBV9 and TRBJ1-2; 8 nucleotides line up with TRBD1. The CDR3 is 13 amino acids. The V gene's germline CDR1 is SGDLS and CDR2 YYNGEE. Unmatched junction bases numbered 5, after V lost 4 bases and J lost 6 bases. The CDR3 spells CASSPGGANGYTF. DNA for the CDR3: TGTGCCAGCAGCCCAGGGGGCGCAAATGGCTACACCTTC.

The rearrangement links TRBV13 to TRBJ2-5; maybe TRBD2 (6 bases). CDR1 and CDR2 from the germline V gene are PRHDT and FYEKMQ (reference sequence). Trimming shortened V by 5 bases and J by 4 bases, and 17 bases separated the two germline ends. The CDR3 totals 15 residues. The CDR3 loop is CASSPTTPGLETQYF. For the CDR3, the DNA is TGTGCCAGCAGCCCAACGACCCCGGGACTAGAGACCCAGTACTTC. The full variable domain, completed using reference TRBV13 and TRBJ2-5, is AAGVIQSPRHLIKEKRETATLKCYPIPRHDTVYWYQQGPGQDPQFLISFYEKMQSDKGSIPDRFSAQQFSDYHSELNMSSLELGDSALYFCASSPTTPGLETQYFGPGTRLLVL.

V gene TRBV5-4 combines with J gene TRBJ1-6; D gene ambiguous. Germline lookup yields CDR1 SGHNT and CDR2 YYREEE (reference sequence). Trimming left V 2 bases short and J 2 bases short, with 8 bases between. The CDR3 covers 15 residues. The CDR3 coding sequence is TGTGCCAGCAGCTTAAGTAGCGCCTATAATTCACCCCTCCACTTT. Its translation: CASSLSSAYNSPLHF.

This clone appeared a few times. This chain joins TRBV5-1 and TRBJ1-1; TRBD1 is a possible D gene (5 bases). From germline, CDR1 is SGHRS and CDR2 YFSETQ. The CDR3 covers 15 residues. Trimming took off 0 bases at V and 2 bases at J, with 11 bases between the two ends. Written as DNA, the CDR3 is TGCGCCAGCAGCTTGGAGTCAGGGCCCAACACTGAAGCTTTCTTT. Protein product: CASSLESGPNTEAFF.

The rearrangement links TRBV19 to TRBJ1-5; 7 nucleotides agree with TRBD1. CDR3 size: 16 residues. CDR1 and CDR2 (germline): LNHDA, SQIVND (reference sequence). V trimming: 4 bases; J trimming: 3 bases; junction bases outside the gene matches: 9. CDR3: CASSTGQAIFNQPQHF. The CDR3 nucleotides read TGTGCCAGTAGTACCGGACAGGCAATCTTCAATCAGCCCCAGCATTTT. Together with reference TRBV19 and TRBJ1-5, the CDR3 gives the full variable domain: DGGITQSPKYLFRKEGQNVTLSCEQNLNHDAMYWYRQDPGQGLRLIYYSQIVNDFQKGDIAEGYSVSREKKESFPLTVTSAQKNPTAFYLCASSTGQAIFNQPQHFGDGTRLSIL.

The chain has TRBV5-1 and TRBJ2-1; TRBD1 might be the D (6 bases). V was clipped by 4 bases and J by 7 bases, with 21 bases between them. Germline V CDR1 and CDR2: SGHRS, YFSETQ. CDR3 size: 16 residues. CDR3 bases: TGCGCCAGCAGCGGGGCCACACAGGGATCGGAAAATGAGCAGTTCTTC. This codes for CASSGATQGSENEQFF.

The CDR3 DNA follows: TGTGCCAGCAGCCAAGATCCCGGCGGGGGATACAATGAGCAGTTCTTC. Its translation: CASSQDPGGGYNEQFF. The chain has TRBV3-1 (or the pseudogene TRBV3-2) and TRBJ2-1, with TRBD2 matching over 7 bases. The J segment lost 4 bases and the V segment lost 0 bases, leaving 6 bases of the junction unmatched. Germline CDR1 reads LGHDT; CDR2 reads YNNKEL (reference sequence). This CDR3 spans 16 amino acids.

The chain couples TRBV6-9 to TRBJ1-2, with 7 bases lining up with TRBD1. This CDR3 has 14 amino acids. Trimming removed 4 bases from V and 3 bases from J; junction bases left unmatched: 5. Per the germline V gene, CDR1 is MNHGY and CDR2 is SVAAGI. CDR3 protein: CASSWKGAYYGYTF. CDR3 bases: TGTGCCAGCAGTTGGAAGGGGGCATACTATGGCTACACCTTC.

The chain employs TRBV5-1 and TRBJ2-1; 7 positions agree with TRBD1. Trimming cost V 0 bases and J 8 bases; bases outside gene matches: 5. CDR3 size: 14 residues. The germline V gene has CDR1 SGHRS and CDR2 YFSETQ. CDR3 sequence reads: CASSLEGQSDEQFF. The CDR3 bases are TGCGCCAGCAGCTTGGAGGGACAGTCTGATGAGCAGTTCTTC. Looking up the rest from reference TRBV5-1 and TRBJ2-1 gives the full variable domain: KAGVTQTPRYLIKTRGQQVTLSCSPISGHRSVSWYQQTPGQGLQFLFEYFSETQRNKGNFPGRFSGRQFSNSRSEMNVSTLELGDSALYLCASSLEGQSDEQFFGPGTRLTVL.

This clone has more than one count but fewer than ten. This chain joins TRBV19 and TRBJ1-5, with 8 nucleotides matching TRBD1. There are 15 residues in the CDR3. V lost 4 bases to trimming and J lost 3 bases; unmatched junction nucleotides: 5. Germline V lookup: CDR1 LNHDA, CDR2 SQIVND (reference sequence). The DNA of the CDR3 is TGTGCCAGTAGTACGACAGGGGATAACAATCAGCCCCAGCATTTT. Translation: CASSTTGDNNQPQHF.

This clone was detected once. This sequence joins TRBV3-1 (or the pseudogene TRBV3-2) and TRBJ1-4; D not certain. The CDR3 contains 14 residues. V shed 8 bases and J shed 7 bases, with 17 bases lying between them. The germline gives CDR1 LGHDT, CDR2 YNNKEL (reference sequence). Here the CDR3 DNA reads TGTGCCAGCGCATTGCGAGCAGGTGGTGAAAAACTGTTTTTT. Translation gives CASALRAGGEKLFF.

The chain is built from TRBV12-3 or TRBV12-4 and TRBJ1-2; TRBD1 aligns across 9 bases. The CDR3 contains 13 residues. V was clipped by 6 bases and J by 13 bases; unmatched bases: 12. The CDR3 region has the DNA TGTGCCAGCAGCCTCAAAGGGACAGGGCGAAGCACCTTC. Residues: CASSLKGTGRSTF.